This record looks at one T cell receptor (beta chain) sequence and its context. Its target is not known. These data are taken from a study of graft-versus-host responses after intestinal transplantation. Study-level findings and limits: Analysis identified GvH clones in recipient marrow, with some appearing first in ileum or blood. Subjects displaying graft-donor T cell macrochimerism possessed elevated graft-versus-host to host-versus-graft clonal ratios inside allografts.

V lost 3 bases, J lost 6 bases, and 3 bases stayed unmatched. The CDR3 is made up of 16 amino acids. Germline loops: CDR1 SGHNT, CDR2 YENEEA. Some clones are missing from TCRdb's copy, which holds only in-frame ones; the method was immunoSEQ multiplex PCR. The table has around 100,000 clones, more than 80% seen once. V gene TRBV11-3 combines with J gene TRBJ2-1, with TRBD2 matching over 15 bases. This TCR was sampled from a human donor who was the organ donor for an intestinal transplant. The sequenced sample was unstimulated CD4+ T cells sorted from spleen or lymph node cells, obtained before transplant. The CDR3 coding sequence is TGTGCCAGCAGCTTGCGGACTAGCGGGAGGGGCAATGAGCAGTTCTTC. Amino acid sequence: CASSLRTSGRGNEQFF.